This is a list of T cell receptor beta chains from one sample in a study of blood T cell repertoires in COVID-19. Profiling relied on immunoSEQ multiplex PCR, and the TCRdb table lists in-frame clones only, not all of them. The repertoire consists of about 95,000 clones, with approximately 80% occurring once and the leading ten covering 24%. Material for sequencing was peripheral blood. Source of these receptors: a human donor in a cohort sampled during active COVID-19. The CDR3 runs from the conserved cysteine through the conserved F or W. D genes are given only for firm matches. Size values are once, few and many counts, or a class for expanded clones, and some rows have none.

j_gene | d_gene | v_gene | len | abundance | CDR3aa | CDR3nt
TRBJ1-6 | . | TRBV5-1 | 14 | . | CASRIGLMNSPLHF | TGCGCCAGCAGAATTGGGCTAATGAATTCACCCCTCCACTTT
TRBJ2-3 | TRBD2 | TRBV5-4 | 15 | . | CASSGTSGGKDTQYF | TGTGCCAGCAGCGGGACTAGCGGGGGGAAAGATACGCAGTATTTT
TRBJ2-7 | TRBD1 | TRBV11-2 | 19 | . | CASSLDIVLRRQGDYEQYF | TGTGCCAGCAGCTTAGATATCGTGCTAAGGAGGCAGGGGGACTACGAGCAGTACTTC
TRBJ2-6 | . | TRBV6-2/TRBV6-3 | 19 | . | CASSSIIGLVSSGANVLTF | TGTGCCAGCAGTTCCATTATAGGACTGGTGAGCTCTGGGGCCAACGTCCTGACTTTC
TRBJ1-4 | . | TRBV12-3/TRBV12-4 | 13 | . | CASSLGANEKLFF | TGTGCCAGCAGCCTCGGAGCAAATGAAAAACTGTTTTTT
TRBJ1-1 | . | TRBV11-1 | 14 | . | CASRKDNQNTEAFF | TGTGCCAGCAGAAAGGACAACCAGAACACTGAAGCTTTCTTT
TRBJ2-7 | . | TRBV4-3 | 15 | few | CASSQDPTGSYEQYF | TGCGCCAGCAGCCAAGATCCCACAGGCTCCTACGAGCAGTACTTC
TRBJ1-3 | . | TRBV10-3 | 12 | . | CAIRGQGNTIYF | TGTGCCATCAGAGGACAGGGAAACACCATATATTTT
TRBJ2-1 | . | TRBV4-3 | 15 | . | CASSQAGTPYNEQFF | TGCGCCAGCAGCCAAGCCGGGACACCTTACAATGAGCAGTTCTTC
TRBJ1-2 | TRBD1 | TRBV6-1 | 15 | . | CASSERTGANYGYTF | TGTGCCAGCAGTGAACGAACAGGGGCGAACTATGGCTACACCTTC
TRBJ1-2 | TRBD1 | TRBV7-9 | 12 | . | CASSSGGTGPFF | TGTGCCAGCAGCTCAGGCGGGACAGGGCCTTTCTTC
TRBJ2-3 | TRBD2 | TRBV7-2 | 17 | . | CASSLGASSGGADTQYF | TGTGCCAGCAGCTTAGGGGCGTCTAGCGGGGGGGCAGATACGCAGTATTTT
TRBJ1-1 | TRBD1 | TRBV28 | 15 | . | CASSLEGALTTEAFF | TGTGCCAGCAGTTTAGAGGGGGCGTTAACCACTGAAGCTTTCTTT
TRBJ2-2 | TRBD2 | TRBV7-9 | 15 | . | CASSQIRLAPGELFF | TGTGCCAGCAGCCAAATCCGACTAGCTCCCGGGGAGCTGTTTTTT